This note documents a single T cell receptor (beta chain) sequence. Its specificity is unknown. The CDR3 has 12 amino acids. Germline values: CDR1 SGHRS, CDR2 YFSETQ. The V end lost 1 base, the J end lost 5 bases, and 7 bases lay between the germline ends. Extracted total RNA amounted to at least 5 micrograms for each sample. The data stem from a study of blood T cells in healthy people across ages. Alongside a J-beta primer mix, a sample-barcoded 5' primer served in a second PCR lasting roughly 6 to 11 cycles. A single record per CDR3 protein comes from TCRdb applying MiXCR to the 5' RACE reads. The profile covers hundreds of thousands of distinct CDR3 sequences, with roughly 60% appearing a single time and roughly 20% taken by the ten largest. Study-level findings and limits: Roughly linear declines in TCR beta diversity per million T cells occurred with age. Comparison with aged donors showed that long-lived donors had more naive CD4+ cells and higher diversity. It was held that the diversity estimates obtained from one million T cells were underestimates.

The material sequenced was blood. The sequence was obtained from a man under 40 in good health. The J gene is TRBJ2-7, the V gene TRBV5-1; D remains unclear. The CDR3: CASSLIPHEQYF. The CDR3 coding sequence is TGCGCCAGCAGCTTGATTCCCCACGAGCAGTACTTC.